This T cell receptor beta chain is drawn from a study of cytomegalovirus exposure and HLA in healthy donors (TCRdb year 2017). As for the study more broadly: An earlier analysis of roughly 500 of the donors reported about 290 Gb of sequence data and some 120 million unique TCR beta sequences from roughly 180 million T cells. An early release that covered about 600 HLA-typed donors contained about 290 gigabases of sequencing data and 85 million to 100 million unique TCR sequences. The genetic ancestry cluster associated with self-reported Caucasian donors included 70% to 85% of the roughly 390 genotyped donors. The study was designed to test whether signatures of past pathogen exposure could be identified by cataloging public T cell receptors. Using immunosequencing, the study profiled T cell repertoires from fewer than 700 subjects and related those repertoires to cytomegalovirus serostatus. A separate validation cohort of over 95 different subjects was used in addition to the roughly 720-subject first cohort. High-throughput TCR immunosequencing, statistical association of individual TCRs with disease status, and machine learning were combined to predict cytomegalovirus infection status. A later analysis re-analyzed previously published TCR beta repertoires from 666 donors and added high-resolution HLA genotyping to study TCR occurrence patterns. Rather than using new phenotypic data, the later analysis identified candidate immune exposures from TCR beta sequences and from how often those sequences occurred across donors. To decide whether each TCR beta V gene segment behaved as functional or pseudogenic, an earlier analysis of approximately 600 of the donors relied on high-throughput TCR beta sequencing. Alongside the repertoire data, information on donor age, sex, ethnicity and CMV serostatus was compiled. Genome-wide SNP genotypes for about 65% of the 666 donors were used in a later genetic analysis, which treated that subset as a discovery cohort. Every repertoire in the discovery cohort had been generated on one and the same sequencing platform. Both class I and class II loci were covered by HLA typing, at four-digit resolution. Typing coverage varied by locus: 629-630 donors for A, B, C, DRB1 and DQB1; around 560 for DQA1; approximately 570 for DPA1; around 490 for DPB1. Four or five DR-DQ haplotypes were treated as single units for association and clustering because of strong linkage in the cohort. On average, roughly 250,000 unique TCR beta nucleotide sequences were sequenced per donor among fewer than 500 genotyped donors of the cohort, with roughly 18% of those sequences being non-productive. What the work shows at the level of the full study, not this receptor alone: Linkage disequilibrium might explain the correlated functional status among segregating V segments, but an unknown experimental factor could not be ruled out. An earlier analysis of approximately 600 of the donors showed that most TCR beta V segments appeared in productive rearrangements either about 87% or about 30% of the time, which broadly matched IMGT annotations. V-gene and J-gene trimming of TCR beta chains was associated with a missense DCLRE1C variant in a later genetic analysis, and the association was replicated in an independent cohort. In a later analysis, more than 15,000 TCR beta sequences were associated with specific HLA alleles at a false discovery rate of 0.05. The only immune exposure information available for the cohort was CMV serostatus. Most CMV-associated TCR beta chains appeared to be HLA-restricted in a later analysis, and the HLA associations seemed to be driven largely by CMV exposure. Presence/absence analyses assumed roughly uniform sequencing depth across donors, an assumption that may not hold. While some public TCRs were present in many individuals, most TCR sequences turned up only very rarely across donors. Assigning TCR associations to individual alleles was difficult when HLA alleles, especially DR and DQ, strongly co-occurred. Because counts were too low, about 15 rarely observed V segments, including chromosome 9 orphons, were left out of the earlier analysis of approximately 500 of the donors. A further reported finding was that TCR beta sequences accurately predicted the HLA-A and HLA-B alleles for most subjects in the first cohort. Because HLA typing was missing for some donors at each locus, association tests included only the typed subset. A later analysis found that HLA-associated TCR beta chains were more clonally expanded and had lower generation probabilities than equally common non-associated chains. In a later analysis, several top co-occurrence clusters were reported to appear linked to parvovirus B19, influenza, CMV and Epstein-Barr virus. Three of the identified cytomegalovirus-associated TCR beta chains were confirmed in vitro to be specific for cytomegalovirus antigens. In a later analysis, the rate of TCR association differed among HLA loci, with DRB1 alleles having the most associated TCRs and HLA-C alleles having the fewest. Some IMGT-functional V segments, including TRBV6-2 and TRBV6-3, could not be told apart with the 87-base-pair reads, so those segments were excluded. This cohort had only TCR beta chains sequenced, and the lack of alpha or paired-chain data limited which features could be detected. In both the original and validation cohorts, the classifier was reported to diagnose cytomegalovirus status with high specificity and sensitivity. A total of roughly 160 TCR beta chains were listed by the study as associated with cytomegalovirus. A group of highly shared sequence variants was considered likely to be a technical artifact of the sequencing pipeline. It was suggested by the authors that the approach could potentially be generalized to other disease states and immunological phenotypes. Compared with the roughly 700-donor mean, donors in an Asian-associated ancestry cluster had fewer N-insertions in productive TCRs, according to a later genetic analysis.

Library prep was done by the immunoSEQ multiplex PCR assay. For the multiplex PCR, a mixture combining 60 forward primers for TCR Vbeta segments and 13 reverse primers for TCR Jbeta segments was used. The CDR3 region of rearranged TCR beta genes was amplified from genomic DNA by a multiplex PCR assay. Amplified TCR beta libraries were sequenced as 87-base-pair reads on the Illumina HiSeq System. In the paper's pipeline: Across the 500 to 850 repertoires, a later analysis counted tens of millions of unique TCR beta chains, around 10 million of which were shared by at least two donors. A nearest-neighbor algorithm error-corrected the raw reads and collapsed the reads into unique sequences, merging closely related sequences to remove PCR and sequencing errors. V, D and J gene segments were assigned by aligning CDR3 sequences to IMGT reference sequences. For a sequence to be retained, a match of at least six nucleotides to both a V gene segment and a J gene segment was required. A rearrangement counted as productive if the CDR3 had no stop codons and remained in frame with V and J, and every other rearrangement counted as non-productive. Following IMGT convention, CDR3 was defined as the stretch from the second conserved V-encoded cysteine up to the conserved J-encoded phenylalanine. The earlier analysis of 500 to 650 of the donors excluded any sequence lacking an unambiguous match to a single V gene segment. An earlier analysis of a few hundred of the donors called V segments functional above 56.7% productive rearrangements and segregating when the between-donor standard deviation exceeded 5%. A statistical classification framework was built for diagnosing cytomegalovirus status from the catalog of TCR beta chain sequences. In a later analysis, V and J genes were assigned by comparing TCR nucleotide sequences against IMGT/GENE-DB human TR gene sequences. Using the TCRdist pipeline, a later analysis assigned CDR3 sequences along with most-parsimonious VDJ recombination scenarios. A later analysis defined each TCR beta chain by its CDR3 amino acid sequence plus V-gene family, and excluded reads lacking a unique V-gene family. To address suspected cross-contamination and a sequencing artifact, a later analysis removed 592 highly shared, low-generation-probability nucleotide sequences. For each public chain, a later analysis derived a clonal expansion index from normalized ranks of inferred template counts within each repertoire. Generation probabilities in a later analysis came from a VDJ recombination model fitted to out-of-frame rearrangements, and those results were checked against IGoR. Hypergeometric tests were used in a later analysis to score TCR-TCR, TCR-HLA and TCR-CMV co-occurrence, with a repertoire-size bias correction applied to the TCR pairs. In a later analysis, false discovery rates were estimated by permuting HLA or CMV assignments 20 times. A later analysis grouped co-occurring TCRs with DBSCAN, adding TCRdist sequence similarity when clustering within HLA-allele-positive subsets. Repertoires with fewer than 30,000 or more than 120,000 public chains were left out of co-occurrence clustering, as were a handful of repertoires with anomalous nucleotide sharing. TCRdb stores this immuneACCESS table with in-frame sequences only. Part of the clones is absent; in the studies checked, under half of the shortfall reflects unresolved V genes, and no reason is known for the rest. Clone size and the V and J calls come from that table; the DNA yielded D and trimming. The sample includes around 200,000 clones, with over 60% observed a single time. 4% to 5% of the sample rests with the top ten.

The cohort comprised hundreds of healthy bone marrow donors. Cohort members were all nominally healthy when sampled, although unrecorded immune exposures were likely present. The donor tested CMV seropositive, placing the donor among the 290 or so seropositive members of the cohort. A peripheral blood sample was collected from each donor, and TCR beta sequencing was performed on peripheral blood mononuclear cells. Genomic DNA extraction from the blood cell samples was performed with the Qiagen DNeasy Blood Extraction Kit. A distance of 10 bases separates the germline ends of V and J, which lose 5 bases and 2 bases respectively. The CDR3 sequence holds 14 residues, the cysteine and phenylalanine included. Solely the CDR3 DNA is kept, with 42 bases framed from the first base. CDR1 is given as MNHEY and CDR2 as SVGAGI, both from the germline V gene. The sample holds a few counts of this clone. This clone's antigen is unknown. Base qualities are not provided; no much larger clone lies one nucleotide away.

This sequence originates from a man aged 25 to 40 in good health and CMV-seropositive. What was sequenced was PBMCs. The sequence is built from TRBV6-5 and TRBJ1-3; the D gene is not confidently resolved. The CDR3 sequence is CASSPSAAGNTIYF. The DNA sequence is given as TGTGCCAGCAGTCCGTCAGCGGCTGGAAACACCATATATTTT.